One sample yielded the 32 T cell receptor beta chains listed below, sequenced in a study of blood T cell repertoires in COVID-19. Here immunoSEQ multiplex PCR was the method, and the copy in TCRdb shows in-frame clones only, minus some. The table records 250,000 or so clones, approximately 86% of them present only once. The sequenced material came from peripheral blood. The receptors were gathered from a man aged 25 to 45 with active or convalescent COVID-19.

J is TRBJ2-5 and V is TRBV5-6, with 8 bases fitting TRBD2. CDR1 SGHDT and CDR2 YYEEEE come from the germline V gene. This CDR3 spans 15 amino acids. V trimming: 4 bases; J trimming: 5 bases; junction bases outside the gene matches: 10. CDR3: CASSRGPGLGETQYF. In DNA, the CDR3 is TGTGCCAGCAGCCGGGGCCCGGGACTAGGGGAGACCCAGTACTTC.

This chain links TRBV30 with TRBJ1-2, with D hard to call. The CDR3 runs 14 residues. From germline, CDR1 is GTSNPN and CDR2 SVGIG (reference sequence). V was shortened by 1 base and J by 4 bases, with 13 bases between the two germline ends. The CDR3 DNA reads TGTGCCTGGAGTGGAAACCACAGAGTCTATGGCTACACCTTC. Protein product: CAWSGNHRVYGYTF.

The chain has TRBV4-3 and TRBJ2-1; 10 nucleotides align to TRBD2. With 0 bases clipped from V and 3 bases from J, the junction kept 8 bases outside the gene matches. Germline loops: CDR1 LGHNA, CDR2 YSLEER. This CDR3 has 18 residues. The CDR3 DNA sequence: TGCGCCAGCAGCCAAGAAGAAAGCGGGGGGGCCCTCTACAATGAGCAGTTCTTC. Its protein is CASSQEESGGALYNEQFF.

This chain uses TRBV6-2 or TRBV6-3 with TRBJ2-1, with no clear D. The germline gives CDR1 MNHEY, CDR2 SVGEGT. The CDR3 spans 14 residues. The V and J ends lost 3 bases and 7 bases respectively, with 13 bases between them. The CDR3 DNA is TGTGCCAGCAGTTATTCAGGCCGTATGAATGAGCAGTTCTTC. Protein product: CASSYSGRMNEQFF.

This sequence joins TRBV3-1 (or the pseudogene TRBV3-2) and TRBJ1-4; D remains ambiguous. Trimming cost V 10 bases and J 7 bases, with 10 bases left between them. Germline CDR1 reads LGHDT; CDR2 reads YNNKEL (reference sequence). The CDR3 totals 11 residues. CDR3 DNA sequence: TGTGCCATCCCCCCCGGTGAAAAACTGTTTTTT. Protein product: CAIPPGEKLFF.

This clone was counted only a few times. The chain joins TRBV4-3 to TRBJ1-4, with D possibly matching TRBD1 (6 bases). Trimming cost V 6 bases and J 8 bases, with 16 bases left between them. The CDR3 runs 14 residues. The germline V gene has CDR1 LGHNA and CDR2 YSLEER. The CDR3 here is CASSINGGGEKLFF. The CDR3 DNA reads as TGCGCCAGCAGTATCAACGGGGGGGGCGAAAAACTGTTTTTT.

CDR3 amino acids: CASSLTSGGPYEQYF. CDR3 sequence (DNA): TGCGCCAGCAGTCTGACTAGCGGGGGCCCCTACGAGCAGTACTTC. V gene TRBV10-2 combines with J gene TRBJ2-7; 12 nucleotides align to TRBD2. With 5 bases clipped from V and 2 bases from J, the junction kept 4 bases outside the gene matches. Germline V gives CDR1 WSHSY, CDR2 SAAADI. The length of the CDR3 is 15 residues.

This chain joins TRBV27 and TRBJ1-2; 7 positions match TRBD1. J was trimmed by 3 bases and V by 3 bases; bases with no gene match: 4. This CDR3 is built from 14 residues. The germline V gene encodes CDR1 MNHEY and CDR2 SMNVEV (reference sequence). In DNA, the CDR3 is TGTGCCAGCAGTTTCGGAGGGGGCGACTATGGCTACACCTTC. Translating gives CASSFGGGDYGYTF.

J is TRBJ1-1 and V is TRBV19; no clear D gene. The CDR3 extends over 13 amino acids. CDR1 and CDR2 from the germline V gene are LNHDA and SQIVND (reference sequence). The V end lost 6 bases, the J end lost 1 base, and 9 bases lay between the germline ends. The CDR3 region is CASRVGGNTEAFF. The CDR3 bases are TGTGCCAGTAGGGTCGGTGGGAACACTGAAGCTTTCTTT.

This clone turned up a few times. This chain links TRBV7-9 with TRBJ2-7, with 10 bases aligning to TRBD1. Germline-derived CDR1 and CDR2 are SEHNR and FQNEAQ (reference sequence). Germline trimming cut 4 bases from V and 5 bases from J; bases unmatched to any gene: 2. CDR3 length: 13 residues. The CDR3 DNA follows: TGTGCCAGCAGCTCCGGGACAGGGGACGAGCAGTACTTC. Protein product: CASSSGTGDEQYF.

V is TRBV5-1 and J is TRBJ2-3, with 8 bases matching TRBD2. The CDR3 has 16 amino acids. CDR1 and CDR2 (germline): SGHRS, YFSETQ. With V trimmed by 4 bases and J by 5 bases, 12 bases remained unmatched. CDR3 in amino acids: CASSANAGGDGDTQYF. DNA for the CDR3: TGCGCCAGCAGCGCAAACGCGGGGGGTGACGGAGATACGCAGTATTTT.

The chain combines TRBV5-6 with TRBJ2-3, with 7 bases identical to TRBD2. V lost 4 bases and J lost 5; bases outside the gene matches: 7. The germline CDR1 and CDR2 sequences are SGHDT and YYEEEE. The CDR3 is made up of 14 amino acids. The CDR3 reads CASSIGLGRDTQYF. CDR3 nucleotide sequence: TGTGCCAGCAGCATAGGACTAGGGAGAGATACGCAGTATTTT.

This clone was observed a handful of times. The chain couples TRBV2 to TRBJ2-7, with D possibly being TRBD2 (5 bases). V was cut by 4 bases and J by 6 bases, with 13 bases left in between. The germline V gene has CDR1 SNHLY and CDR2 FYNNEI. The CDR3 runs 13 residues. In DNA, the CDR3 is TGTGCCAGCAGTGTCCAGGCGAGGGTCGAGCAGTACTTC. Protein product: CASSVQARVEQYF.

This chain uses TRBV5-6 with TRBJ1-2, with D maybe TRBD1 (6 bases). The germline V and J ends were trimmed by 0 bases and 8 bases, with 11 bases remaining between them. This CDR3 is built from 13 residues. Germline V gene lookup returns CDR1 SGHDT and CDR2 YYEEEE. This CDR3 is CASSLDRDRGYTF. The CDR3 nucleotides read TGTGCCAGCAGCTTGGACAGGGATCGAGGCTACACCTTC.

This clone occurred once. This chain links TRBV6-5 with TRBJ1-4; D not certain. From germline, CDR1 is MNHEY and CDR2 SVGAGI. The CDR3 is 11 amino acids. Trimming left V 6 bases short and J 7 bases short, with 6 bases between. CDR3 in DNA: TGTGCCAGCAGAGCCGGTGAAAAACTGTTTTTT. This sequence encodes CASRAGEKLFF.

The rearrangement uses TRBV19 and TRBJ1-5; D is perhaps TRBD1 (6 bases). CDR3 length: 14 amino acids. The V end lost 5 bases, the J end lost 6 bases, and 14 bases lay between the germline ends. Germline V gene sequence: CDR1 LNHDA, CDR2 SQIVND (reference sequence). CDR3 in amino acids: CASSYAGAGQPQHF. The DNA of the CDR3 is TGTGCCAGTAGTTACGCGGGGGCTGGTCAGCCCCAGCATTTT.

This rearrangement joins TRBV5-4 to TRBJ2-1, with 9 bases fitting TRBD1. J gave up 6 bases and V 6 bases, and 13 bases lay outside the gene matches. The germline V gene encodes CDR1 SGHNT and CDR2 YYREEE (reference sequence). The CDR3 length is 16 residues. In DNA form, the CDR3 reads TGTGCCAGCAAGACAGGGGGAGGGTTCCTGGGCAATGAGCAGTTCTTC. Residues: CASKTGGGFLGNEQFF. Based on the CDR3 plus reference TRBV5-4 and TRBJ2-1, the full variable domain is ETGVTQSPTHLIKTRGQQVTLRCSSQSGHNTVSWYQQALGQGPQFIFQYYREEENGRGNFPPRFSGLQFPNYSSELNVNALELDDSALYLCASKTGGGFLGNEQFFGPGTRLTVL.

The V gene is TRBV4-1, the J gene TRBJ1-2; 9 bases line up with TRBD1. Germline CDR1 and CDR2: MGHRA and YSYEKL. The CDR3 is 16 residues long. After removal of 6 bases from V and 8 bases from J, the junction contained 16 bases not matched to a gene. The CDR3 protein is CASRPPGDRAGEGYTF. Written as DNA, the CDR3 is TGCGCCAGCAGACCCCCCGGGGACAGGGCGGGCGAAGGCTACACCTTC.

The chain employs TRBV11-2 and TRBJ2-1, with D uncertain. The CDR3 loop spans 11 amino acids. Per germline, CDR1 SGHAT and CDR2 FQNNGV. V shed 6 bases and J shed 8 bases, with 8 bases lying between them. CDR3 in DNA: TGTGCCAGCAGTCTTTTCGATGAGCAGTTCTTC. It encodes CASSLFDEQFF. The full variable domain, its missing parts supplied by reference TRBV11-2 and TRBJ2-1, is EAGVAQSPRYKIIEKRQSVAFWCNPISGHATLYWYQQILGQGPKLLIQFQNNGVVDDSQLPKDRFSAERLKGVDSTLKIQPAKLEDSAVYLCASSLFDEQFFGPGTRLTVL.

V usage is TRBV19 and J usage is TRBJ1-1; possibly TRBD1 for D (6 bases). The V end lost 8 bases, the J end lost 2 bases, and 9 bases lay between the germline ends. CDR3 size: 12 residues. Germline CDR1 reads LNHDA; CDR2 reads SQIVND (reference sequence). The CDR3 nucleotides are TGTGCCAGTGGGGGCGTAAACACTGAAGCTTTCTTT. Protein: CASGGVNTEAFF.

The CDR3, as DNA: TGTGCCAGCAGTCCCTGGACAGGGGGCGAGGTTGAAGCTTTCTTT. Encoded protein: CASSPWTGGEVEAFF. The rearrangement links TRBV27 to TRBJ1-1; 11 bases are a match to TRBD1. With 5 bases clipped from V and 7 bases from J, the junction kept 9 bases outside the gene matches. Germline CDR1 reads MNHEY; CDR2 reads SMNVEV (reference sequence). There are 15 residues in the CDR3.

Of note for this clone: This sample also contains other DNA sequences that code for the same CDR3. This sequence joins TRBV19 and TRBJ2-5; 7 bases are a match to TRBD2. J was trimmed by 2 bases and V by 5 bases; bases with no gene match: 2. Per germline, CDR1 LNHDA and CDR2 SQIVND (reference sequence). The CDR3 is made up of 13 amino acids. CDR3 region: CASSVRGQETQYF. CDR3 DNA: TGTGCCAGTAGTGTGCGGGGGCAAGAGACCCAGTACTTC.

The chain is built from TRBV27 and TRBJ1-1; D is possibly TRBD1 (5 bases). There are 13 residues in the CDR3. The germline V gene has CDR1 MNHEY and CDR2 SMNVEV (reference sequence). Trimming left V 0 bases short and J 10 bases short, with 12 bases between. The CDR3 loop is CASSLSRGRLAFF. The CDR3 nucleotides read TGTGCCAGCAGTTTATCAAGGGGTCGGTTAGCTTTCTTT.

This rearrangement joins TRBV24-1 to TRBJ1-1; maybe TRBD1 (6 bases). Trimming shortened V by 5 bases and J by 1 base, and 16 bases separated the two germline ends. CDR1 is KGHDR, CDR2 SFDVKD, per germline. There are 16 residues in the CDR3. The CDR3 region is CATSVEDRRQNTEAFF. CDR3 nucleotide sequence: TGTGCCACCAGTGTTGAAGACAGGCGACAGAACACTGAAGCTTTCTTT.

The chain carries TRBV5-1 and TRBJ1-2; D call uncertain. V lost 4 bases, J lost 4 bases, and 17 bases lay in between. In germline, CDR1 is SGHRS, CDR2 YFSETQ. This CDR3 is 15 amino acids long. The CDR3 DNA sequence: TGCGCCAGCAGCCGGAACGCCGAGACTGTCTATGGCTACACCTTC. Translation gives CASSRNAETVYGYTF.

The CDR3 DNA is TGTGCCAGCGAATCTAGCGGGGGGTTTAGCGGGGAGCTGTTTTTT. It codes for CASESSGGFSGELFF. V gene TRBV4-2 combines with J gene TRBJ2-2; 11 positions match TRBD2. Per germline, CDR1 LGHNA and CDR2 YNFKEQ. The ends lost 8 bases at V and 7 bases at J; junction bases unmatched: 9. The length of the CDR3 is 15 residues.

The chain joins TRBV10-3 to TRBJ2-7; TRBD2 aligns across 12 bases. Germline assignment: CDR1 ENHRY and CDR2 SYGVKD. Trimming at V came to 3 bases and at J to 7 bases, leaving 10 bases not matched to a gene. The length of the CDR3 is 16 residues. CDR3 sequence: CAISDRTSGAHGEQYF. In DNA, the CDR3 is TGTGCCATCAGTGATCGGACTAGCGGGGCCCACGGGGAGCAGTACTTC.

This clone was recorded only once. The chain carries TRBV6-1 and TRBJ2-4; D is perhaps TRBD1 (6 bases). Per germline, CDR1 MNHNS and CDR2 SASEGT. There are 13 residues in the CDR3. The ends were cut back, 7 bases at V and 8 bases at J, with 15 bases in the middle. CDR3 coding DNA: TGTGCCAGCATCCGGGACACCAGCGACATTCAGTACTTC. Translation gives CASIRDTSDIQYF.

The chain has TRBV19 and TRBJ2-4, with D possibly being TRBD1 (6 bases). The CDR3 is 13 residues long. Trimming cost V 10 bases and J 2 bases, with 12 bases left between them. Germline values: CDR1 LNHDA, CDR2 SQIVND (reference sequence). The CDR3 sequence is CATSTGSKNIQYF. DNA for the CDR3: TGTGCCACCTCGACAGGATCCAAAAACATTCAGTACTTC.

The chain uses TRBV5-1 and TRBJ1-2; 7 positions match TRBD1. V was clipped by 4 bases and J by 3 bases; unmatched bases: 6. Germline V lookup: CDR1 SGHRS, CDR2 YFSETQ. The CDR3 length is 14 residues. The CDR3 protein is CASSGRGFHYGYTF. The CDR3 nucleotides are TGCGCCAGCAGCGGCAGGGGGTTCCACTATGGCTACACCTTC.

This chain connects TRBV4-1 to TRBJ2-3, with D possibly being TRBD2 (6 bases). Trimming shortened V by 1 base and J by 0 bases, and 8 bases separated the two germline ends. Per germline, CDR1 MGHRA and CDR2 YSYEKL. This CDR3 has 15 amino acids. CDR3 DNA: TGCGCCAGCAGCCAAGGGGGGGTGAGCACAGATACGCAGTATTTT. Its protein product is CASSQGGVSTDTQYF.

The chain has TRBV4-2 and TRBJ2-7; 7 nucleotides agree with TRBD1. The CDR3 extends over 14 amino acids. With 4 bases clipped from V and 2 bases from J, the junction kept 5 bases outside the gene matches. The germline V gene encodes CDR1 LGHNA and CDR2 YNFKEQ. The chain's CDR3 is CASSPRDRPYEQYF. The CDR3 DNA reads as TGTGCCAGCAGCCCCCGGGACAGACCCTACGAGCAGTACTTC.